The present entry profiles one TCR beta chain with its context. The antigen remains undetermined. The data were obtained in a study of OX40 agonist ivuxolimab in advanced cancers. About the study: Partial responses occurred in three patients (one hepatocellular carcinoma, two cutaneous melanoma).

Whole-study findings and limits: Expanded clones were, on average, more numerous among CD8+ T cells than CD4+. Dose levels from 0.1 to 3.0 mg/kg saw CD4+ and CD8+ blood T cells expand clonally by week 6.

Individuals having autoimmune disease history or systemic immunosuppression were not enrolled. TCRdb keeps only in-frame clones here, not all; method: immunoSEQ multiplex PCR. Among 15,000 or so clones listed, around 67% were seen once. V lost 2 bases and J lost 4, with 15 bases in between. Germline V lookup: CDR1 LNHDA, CDR2 SQIVND (reference sequence). The CDR3 covers 15 residues. The specimen was CD4+ or CD8+ T cells sorted from blood, collected in a trial of the OX40 agonist ivuxolimab. The clonotype comes from an adult with an advanced solid tumor such as melanoma, head and neck, liver or kidney cancer. The chain couples TRBV19 to TRBJ2-7; D is possibly TRBD1 or TRBD2 (6 bases each). The CDR3 nucleotides are TGTGCCAGTAGTATAAGTAGGGGGGTCGGGTACGAGCAGTACTTC. Its translation: CASSISRGVGYEQYF.